This T cell receptor (beta chain) was found in a study of shared clonotypes between healthy human individuals. Study results and caveats: Shared clonotypes across all four donors exceeded non-shared ones in generation probability.

As to this clone: Its antigen is not identified.

Deep-level assay runs were performed. Profiling relied on immunoSEQ multiplex PCR, and the TCRdb table lists in-frame clones only, not all of them. Counted here are 1 million to 1.3 million clones, approximately 80% occurring once; the ten biggest clones make up more than 0.55%. Per the germline V gene, CDR1 is SEHNR and CDR2 is FQNEAQ (reference sequence). V shed 6 bases and J shed 6 bases, with 12 bases lying between them. The CDR3 consists of 12 residues. The receptor's source is a man younger than 35 in good health. Some clones in this sample may be carry-over from other donors' samples. Sequenced: memory CD4+ T cells from PBMCs. Subset: CD45RA-negative fraction. J is TRBJ2-7 and V is TRBV7-9; D is uncertain. CDR3 in DNA: TGTGCCAGCAGACCAGAAATGAGCGAGCAGTACTTC. This gives the protein CASRPEMSEQYF.